This T cell receptor beta chain was obtained from a study of cytomegalovirus exposure and HLA in healthy donors. For the study at large: An analysis done earlier identified more than 100 million unique TCR beta sequences from about 180 million T cells. Study-wide findings and caveats: As confirmed in vitro, three CMV-associated chains were specific for CMV antigens. Owing to their indistinguishability, certain V segments, notably TRBV6-2 and TRBV6-3, were excluded.

The CDR3 length is 14 residues. Per the germline V gene, CDR1 is SGHTA and CDR2 is FQGNSA. The trim removed 4 bases at V and 9 bases at J, leaving 4 bases unmatched. The PCR employed 60 Vbeta primers together with 13 Jbeta primers. In the source study's methods: Counted up in a later analysis, unique TCR beta chains came to about 80 million, with around 12 million shared. Sequenced by immunoSEQ multiplex PCR; TCRdb stores in-frame clones only, minus some. V and J calls and clone size are those listed in that table; D and trimming were worked out from the DNA. The sample includes 100,000 to 150,000 clones, around nine tenths of them seen just once. This clone appeared a single time. The antigen is unknown.

This sequence joins TRBV7-2 and TRBJ2-1; 12 bases map to TRBD2. This clonotype was obtained from a woman in her twenties or thirties in good health and CMV-seronegative. Sequencing was carried out using PBMCs. CDR3 nucleotides: TGTGCCAGCAGCTCTAGCGGGAGGGCGACTGAGCAGTTCTTC. Translated: CASSSSGRATEQFF.